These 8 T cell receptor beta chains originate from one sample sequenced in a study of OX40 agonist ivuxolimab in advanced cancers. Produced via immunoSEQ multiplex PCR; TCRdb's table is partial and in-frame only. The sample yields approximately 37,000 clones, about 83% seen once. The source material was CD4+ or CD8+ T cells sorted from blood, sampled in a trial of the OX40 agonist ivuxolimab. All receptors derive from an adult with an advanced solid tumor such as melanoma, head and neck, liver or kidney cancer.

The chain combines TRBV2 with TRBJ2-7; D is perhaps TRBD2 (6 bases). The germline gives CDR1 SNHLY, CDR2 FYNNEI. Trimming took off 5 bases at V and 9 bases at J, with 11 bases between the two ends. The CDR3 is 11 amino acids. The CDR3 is CASSSGSGQYF. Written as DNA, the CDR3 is TGTGCCAGCAGTTCAGGTAGCGGGCAGTACTTC.

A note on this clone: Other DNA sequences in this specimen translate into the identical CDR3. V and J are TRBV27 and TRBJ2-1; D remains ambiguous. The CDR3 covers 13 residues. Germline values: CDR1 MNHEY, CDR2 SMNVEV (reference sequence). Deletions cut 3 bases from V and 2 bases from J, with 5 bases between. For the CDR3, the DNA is TGTGCCAGCAGTTTCTCTGCCTACAATGAGCAGTTCTTC. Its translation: CASSFSAYNEQFF.

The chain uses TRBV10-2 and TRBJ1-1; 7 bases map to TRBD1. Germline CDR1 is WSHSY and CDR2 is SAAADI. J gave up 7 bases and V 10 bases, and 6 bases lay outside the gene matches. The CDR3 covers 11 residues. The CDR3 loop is CATSRDSEAFF. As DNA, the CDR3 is TGCGCCACCTCGAGGGACAGTGAAGCTTTCTTT.

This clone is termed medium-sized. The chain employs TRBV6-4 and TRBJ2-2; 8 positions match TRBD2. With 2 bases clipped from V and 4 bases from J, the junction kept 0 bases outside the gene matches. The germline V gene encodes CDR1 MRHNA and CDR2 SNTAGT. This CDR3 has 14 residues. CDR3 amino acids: CASSDGTSTGELFF. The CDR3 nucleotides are TGTGCCAGCAGTGACGGGACTAGCACCGGGGAGCTGTTTTTT.

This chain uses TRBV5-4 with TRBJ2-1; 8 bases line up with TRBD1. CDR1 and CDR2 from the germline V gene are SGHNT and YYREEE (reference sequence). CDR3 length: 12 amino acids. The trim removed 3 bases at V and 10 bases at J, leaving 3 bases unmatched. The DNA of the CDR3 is TGTGCCAGCAGCTGGACAGGGAGGGAGCAGTTCTTC. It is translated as CASSWTGREQFF.

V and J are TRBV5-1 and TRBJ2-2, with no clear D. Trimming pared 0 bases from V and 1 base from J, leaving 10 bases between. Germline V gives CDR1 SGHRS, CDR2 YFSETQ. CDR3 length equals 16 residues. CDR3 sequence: CASSLDGSKNTGELFF. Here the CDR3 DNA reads TGCGCCAGCAGCTTGGATGGCAGCAAGAACACCGGGGAGCTGTTTTTT. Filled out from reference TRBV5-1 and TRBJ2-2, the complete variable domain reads KAGVTQTPRYLIKTRGQQVTLSCSPISGHRSVSWYQQTPGQGLQFLFEYFSETQRNKGNFPGRFSGRQFSNSRSEMNVSTLELGDSALYLCASSLDGSKNTGELFFGEGSRLTVL.

The CDR3 DNA follows: TGCGCCAGCAGTACCCTTCCCGGGGCTGGGGCCACTGAAGCTTTCTTT. This encodes CASSTLPGAGATEAFF. The rearrangement uses TRBV4-3 and TRBJ1-1; a possible D gene is TRBD1 (5 bases). This CDR3 spans 16 amino acids. V was trimmed by 6 bases and J by 4 bases, leaving 21 bases between them. CDR1 is LGHNA and CDR2 is YSLEER in the germline V gene.

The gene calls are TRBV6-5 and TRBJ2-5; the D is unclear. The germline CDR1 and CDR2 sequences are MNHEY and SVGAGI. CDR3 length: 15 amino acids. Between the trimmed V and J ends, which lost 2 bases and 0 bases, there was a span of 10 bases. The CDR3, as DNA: TGTGCCAGCAGTTACGGACGACGGGACCAAGAGACCCAGTACTTC. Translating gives CASSYGRRDQETQYF.